This record covers a single T cell receptor beta chain. Its antigen is still unknown. Base qualities were left out, and no much larger clone turns up one base away. The germline V end is reduced by 5 bases and the J end by 4 bases; junction bases left unmatched: 7. CDR1 and CDR2 are read off the germline V gene as MNHEY and SVGAGI. The CDR3 goes from the cysteine to the phenylalanine over 14 residues. The entry retains the CDR3 DNA only, 42 bases that are in frame from base 1. The data derive from a study of radiotherapy plus CTLA-4 blockade in lung cancer listed by TCRdb under 2018. Some background on the complete study: Among enrolled patients, 15% to 20% had an objective response and roughly 31% reached disease control.

Library preparation was by the immunoSEQ multiplex PCR assay. TCRdb mirrors the immuneACCESS table, restricted to in-frame sequences. Some clones are absent from its copies; in checked studies, under half trace to an unresolved V gene, and the reason for the others is unknown. In this sample the table shows 77,000 or so clones, 74% of which occur a single time. More than 8% of the sample is taken by the ten largest. Focal radiation therapy combined with CTLA-4 blockade (ipilimumab) was tested in patients with chemo-refractory metastatic non-small-cell lung cancer. Summary of the overall study and its limitations: After treatment with radiotherapy and ipilimumab, TCR clones that came from tumors expanded in the peripheral blood. Early dynamic changes in blood T cell clones, together with increased serum interferon-beta after radiation, were reported as the strongest predictors of response.

Sequenced here: peripheral blood, sampled from a patient treated with radiotherapy plus ipilimumab. The chain employs TRBV6-5 and TRBJ1-1; 7 of the junction bases match TRBD1. The clonotype was recovered from a human donor with non-small cell lung cancer whose response to radiotherapy plus ipilimumab could not be evaluated. CDR3 reads: CASSISDRSTEAFF. The DNA sequence reads TGTGCCAGCAGTATTTCGGACAGGAGCACTGAAGCTTTCTTT.